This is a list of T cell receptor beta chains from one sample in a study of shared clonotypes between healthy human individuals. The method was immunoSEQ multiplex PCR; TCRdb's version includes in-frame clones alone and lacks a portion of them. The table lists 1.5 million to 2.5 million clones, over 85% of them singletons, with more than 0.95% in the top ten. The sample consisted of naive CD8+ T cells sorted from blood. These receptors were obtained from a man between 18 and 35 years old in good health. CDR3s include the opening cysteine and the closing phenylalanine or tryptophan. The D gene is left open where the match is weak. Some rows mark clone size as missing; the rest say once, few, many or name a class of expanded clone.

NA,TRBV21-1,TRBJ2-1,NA,TGTGCCAGCAGCATGAGCCGGACTAGCGGGAGACCCAATGAGCAGTTCTTC,CASSMSRTSGRPNEQFF
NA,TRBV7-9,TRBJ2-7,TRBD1,TGTGCCAGCAGCCCCATCCAACCACGAGACAGGGCGAACGAGCAGTACTTC,CASSPIQPRDRANEQYF
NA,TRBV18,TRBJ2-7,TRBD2,TGTGCCAGCTCGGGAGGGAACTCCTACGAGCAGTACTTC,CASSGGNSYEQYF
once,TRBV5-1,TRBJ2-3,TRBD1,TGCGCCAGCAGCTACCGGGACAGGCTTATAGATACGCAGTATTTT,CASSYRDRLIDTQYF
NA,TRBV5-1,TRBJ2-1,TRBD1,TGCGCCAGCAGCCGGGACAGGGAGGGATACAATGAGCAGTTCTTC,CASSRDREGYNEQFF
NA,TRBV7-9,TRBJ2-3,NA,TGTGCCAGCAGCTTATTTCAAGAAGTTAGCCCAGATACGCAGTATTTT,CASSLFQEVSPDTQYF
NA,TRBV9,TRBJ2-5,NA,TGTGCCAGCAGCGTAGGACTGGGGGAGACCCAGTACTTC,CASSVGLGETQYF
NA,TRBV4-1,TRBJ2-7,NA,TGCGCCAGCAGCCAAGATCTCCGGGGCCCCGAGCAGTACTTC,CASSQDLRGPEQYF
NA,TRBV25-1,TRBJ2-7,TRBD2,TGTGCCAGCAGTGAAGCGGGAGGCTTCTACGAGCAGTACTTC,CASSEAGGFYEQYF
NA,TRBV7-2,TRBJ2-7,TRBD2,TGTGCCAGCAGCCCCTCGCCCCGACTAGCGGAACAGTACTTC,CASSPSPRLAEQYF
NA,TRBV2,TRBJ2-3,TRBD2,TGTGCCAGCAGTGGGGAAGCGGGGTTATCAGATACGCAGTATTTT,CASSGEAGLSDTQYF
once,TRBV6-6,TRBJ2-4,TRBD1,TGTGCCAGCAGCGGACAGGGGGCTATGGACATTCAGTACTTC,CASSGQGAMDIQYF
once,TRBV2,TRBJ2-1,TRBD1,TGTGCCAGCACTTCCAGGGGGTCGTACAATGAGCAGTTCTTC,CASTSRGSYNEQFF
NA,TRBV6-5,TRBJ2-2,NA,TGTGCCAGCAGTTACCGCACAGGGGACTACACCGGGGAGCTGTTTTTT,CASSYRTGDYTGELFF
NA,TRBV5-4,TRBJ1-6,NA,TGTGCCAGCAGCTTCGGGCCCGAGGATTCACCCCTCCACTTT,CASSFGPEDSPLHF
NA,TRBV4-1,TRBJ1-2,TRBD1,TGCGCCAGCAGCCCGAGGGGGACAGGGGGGCTTTTGGGTGGCTACACCTTC,CASSPRGTGGLLGGYTF
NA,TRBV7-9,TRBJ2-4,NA,TGTGCCAGCAGCTTAGCGCTCTCGGGGGAAGACATTCAGTACTTC,CASSLALSGEDIQYF
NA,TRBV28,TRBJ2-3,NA,TGTGCCAGCAGTCCGCTCTCTGAGGCGGATACGCAGTATTTT,CASSPLSEADTQYF
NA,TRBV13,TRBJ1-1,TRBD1,TGTGCCAGCAGCTCCCAACAGGGGGGCCGGTTGGGCACTGAAGCTTTCTTT,CASSSQQGGRLGTEAFF
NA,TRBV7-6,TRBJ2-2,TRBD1,TGTGCCAGCAGCTTAAACAGGGGCACCAACACCGGGGAGCTGTTTTTT,CASSLNRGTNTGELFF
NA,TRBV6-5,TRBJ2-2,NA,TGTGCCAGCAGTTATGGGTGGACAGCGAACACCGGGGAGCTGTTTTTT,CASSYGWTANTGELFF
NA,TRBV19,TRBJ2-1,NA,TGTGCCAGAGCGGTGTCCAAGGAGCAGTTCTTC,CARAVSKEQFF
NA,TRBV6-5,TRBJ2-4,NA,TGTGCCACCATACTTAAAAACATTCAGTACTTC,CATILKNIQYF
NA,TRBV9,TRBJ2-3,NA,TGTGCCAGCAGCGTAGTTCCTAGCGATGGGTTAACAGATACGCAGTATTTT,CASSVVPSDGLTDTQYF
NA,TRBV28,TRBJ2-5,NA,TGTGCCAGCAGTTTATCAGGGGAAGAGACCCAGTACTTC,CASSLSGEETQYF
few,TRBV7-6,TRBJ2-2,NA,TGTGCCAGCAGCTTGTCCCCATCCGGGGAGCTGTTTTTT,CASSLSPSGELFF
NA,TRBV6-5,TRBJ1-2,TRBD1,TGTGCCAGCAGTTGGAAACAGGGGGCGCCTAACTATGGCTACACCTTC,CASSWKQGAPNYGYTF
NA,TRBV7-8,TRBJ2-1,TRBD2,TGTGCCAGCAGCTCCCCGGCCCTAGCGGGAGATCATGAGCAGTTCTTC,CASSSPALAGDHEQFF
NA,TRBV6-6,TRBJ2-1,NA,TGTGCCAGCAGTTACTTAGGGGATGAGCAGTTCTTC,CASSYLGDEQFF
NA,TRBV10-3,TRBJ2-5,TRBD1,TGTGCCATCAGGACGACAGGGGGCGGTGAGACCCAGTACTTC,CAIRTTGGGETQYF
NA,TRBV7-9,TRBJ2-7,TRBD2,TGTGCCAGCAGTCAGCCAGGCGGGAGCGCCTACGAGCAGTACTTC,CASSQPGGSAYEQYF
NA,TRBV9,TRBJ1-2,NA,TGTGCCAGCAGCGTAGCAGGGACCTATGGCTACACCTTC,CASSVAGTYGYTF
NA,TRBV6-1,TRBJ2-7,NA,TGTGCCAGCAGTCAGCGACCTACCCTGGGCGAGCAGTACTTC,CASSQRPTLGEQYF
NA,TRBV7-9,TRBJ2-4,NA,TGTGCCAGCAGCTCAAATCACGGGTTGGGGGACAAAAACATTCAGTACTTC,CASSSNHGLGDKNIQYF
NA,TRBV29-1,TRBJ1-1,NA,TGCAGCGTTGAAGGTTCAAGCACAGGGCGGTTCTTT,CSVEGSSTGRFF
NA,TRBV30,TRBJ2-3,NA,TGTGCCTGGAGTACGTCCAGCGGGGATACGCAGTATTTT,CAWSTSSGDTQYF
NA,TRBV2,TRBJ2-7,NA,TGTGCCAGCACCGAAGGACTGTCCTCCTACGAGCAGTACTTC,CASTEGLSSYEQYF
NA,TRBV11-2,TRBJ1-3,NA,TGTGCCAGCAGTTCCCTAAACACCATATATTTT,CASSSLNTIYF
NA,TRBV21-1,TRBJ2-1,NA,TGTGCCAGCAGCAACTTATTGATTAGCGGGAGCTCCTACAATGAGCAGTTCTTC,CASSNLLISGSSYNEQFF
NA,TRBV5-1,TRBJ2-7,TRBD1,TGCGCCAGCAGCCGACCCGGACAGGAGTCCTACGAGCAGTACTTC,CASSRPGQESYEQYF
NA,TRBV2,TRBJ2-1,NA,TGTGCCAGCAGTGAAGGGGGAGGGGGTAGCGATGAGCAGTTCTTC,CASSEGGGGSDEQFF
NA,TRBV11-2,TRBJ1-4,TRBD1,TGTGCCAGCAGCCACGACAGGGGTGTGGAAAAACTGTTTTTT,CASSHDRGVEKLFF
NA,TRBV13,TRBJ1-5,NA,TGTGCCAGCAGCTTAGGCCGGGGGGATCCCAATCAGCCCCAGCATTTT,CASSLGRGDPNQPQHF
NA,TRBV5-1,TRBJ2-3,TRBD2,TGCGCCAGCAGCTTGGAGCTAGCGGGGGTTGTTAGCACAGATACGCAGTATTTT,CASSLELAGVVSTDTQYF
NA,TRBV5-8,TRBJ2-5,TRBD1,TGTGCCAGCAGCAGACAGGGGTGGGACGAGACCCAGTACTTC,CASSRQGWDETQYF
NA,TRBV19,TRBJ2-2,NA,TGTGCCAGTAGTATTTCCATAGACACCGGGGAGCTGTTTTTT,CASSISIDTGELFF
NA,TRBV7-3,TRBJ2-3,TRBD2,TGTGCCAGCAGCTCCAGCGGGGGCGGGGATACGCAGTATTTT,CASSSSGGGDTQYF
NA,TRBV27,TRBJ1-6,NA,TGTGCCAGCAGTTTATCTCTGGGGAGCAATTCACCCCTCCACTTT,CASSLSLGSNSPLHF
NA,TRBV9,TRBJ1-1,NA,TGTGCCAGCAGCGGGGGACGTCACGCGAGAAGTGAAGCTTTCTTT,CASSGGRHARSEAFF
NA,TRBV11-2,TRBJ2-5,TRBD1,TGTGCCAGCAGCCTCACTTGGGACAGCCAGTACTTC,CASSLTWDSQYF
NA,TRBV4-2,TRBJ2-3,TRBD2,TGTGCCAGCAGCCAAGACTCTCAACTAGCGGGGATCCTTAATACGCAGTATTTT,CASSQDSQLAGILNTQYF
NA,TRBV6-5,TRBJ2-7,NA,TGTGCCAGCAGCCATGGAGGGCACGAGCAGTACTTC,CASSHGGHEQYF
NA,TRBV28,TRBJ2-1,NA,TGTGCCAGCAGTTTATTCTCGCAAGGGAGGAATGAGCAGTTCTTC,CASSLFSQGRNEQFF
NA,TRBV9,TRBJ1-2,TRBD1,TGTGCCAGCAGCGTAGAAGACAGGGCAATCCCTTTTAACTATGGCTACACCTTC,CASSVEDRAIPFNYGYTF